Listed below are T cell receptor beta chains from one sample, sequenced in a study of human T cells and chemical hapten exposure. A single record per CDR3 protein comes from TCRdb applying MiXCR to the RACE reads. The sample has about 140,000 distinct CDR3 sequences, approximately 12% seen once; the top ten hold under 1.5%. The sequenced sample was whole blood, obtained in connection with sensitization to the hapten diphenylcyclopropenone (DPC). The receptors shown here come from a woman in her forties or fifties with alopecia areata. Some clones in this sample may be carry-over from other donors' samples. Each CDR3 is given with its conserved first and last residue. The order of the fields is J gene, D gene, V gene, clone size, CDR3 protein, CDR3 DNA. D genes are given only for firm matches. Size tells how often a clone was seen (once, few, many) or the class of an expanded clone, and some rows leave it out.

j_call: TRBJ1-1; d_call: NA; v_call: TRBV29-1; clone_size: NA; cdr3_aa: CSVEERAFF; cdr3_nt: TGCAGCGTTGAGGAGCGGGCTTTCTTT
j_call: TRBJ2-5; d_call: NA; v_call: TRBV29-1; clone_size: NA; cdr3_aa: CSVLRGQETQYF; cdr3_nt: TGCAGCGTGCTACGGGGGCAAGAGACCCAGTACTTC
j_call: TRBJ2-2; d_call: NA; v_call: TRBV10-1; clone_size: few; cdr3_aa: CASSGTTANTGELFF; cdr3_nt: TGCGCCAGTTCCGGGACCACTGCGAACACCGGGGAGCTGTTTTTT
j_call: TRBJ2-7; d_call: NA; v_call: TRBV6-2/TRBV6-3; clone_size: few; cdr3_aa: CASSPGGGEQYF; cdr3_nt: TGTGCCAGCAGTCCCGGAGGCGGCGAGCAGTACTTC
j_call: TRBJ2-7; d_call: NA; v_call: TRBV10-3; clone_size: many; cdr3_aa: CAISEPGPTYEQYF; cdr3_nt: TGTGCCATCAGTGAACCCGGACCAACCTACGAGCAGTACTTC
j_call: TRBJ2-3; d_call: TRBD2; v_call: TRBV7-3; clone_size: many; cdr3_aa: CASSPFSGSGTDTQYF; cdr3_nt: TGTGCCAGCAGCCCCTTTAGCGGGAGTGGCACAGATACGCAGTATTTT
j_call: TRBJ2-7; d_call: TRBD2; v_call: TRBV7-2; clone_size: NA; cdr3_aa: CASSLFAGEEQYF; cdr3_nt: TGTGCCAGCAGCTTATTCGCGGGAGAAGAGCAGTACTTC
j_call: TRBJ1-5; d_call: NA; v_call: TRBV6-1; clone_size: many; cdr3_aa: CASNQGLGNQPQHF; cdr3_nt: TGTGCCAGCAATCAGGGGCTGGGCAATCAGCCCCAGCATTTT
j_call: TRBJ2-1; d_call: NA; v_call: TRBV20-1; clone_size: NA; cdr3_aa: CSATPGASTGPEQFF; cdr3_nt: TGCAGTGCTACCCCAGGGGCTAGCACCGGTCCGGAGCAGTTCTTC
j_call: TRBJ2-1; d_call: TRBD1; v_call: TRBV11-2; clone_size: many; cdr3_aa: CASSFRTGGTYNEQFF; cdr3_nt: TGTGCCAGCAGCTTTCGGACAGGGGGGACCTACAATGAGCAGTTCTTC
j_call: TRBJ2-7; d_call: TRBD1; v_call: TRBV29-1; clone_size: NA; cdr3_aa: CSVWQGSGGSYEQYF; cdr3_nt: TGCAGCGTCTGGCAGGGTTCAGGGGGCAGCTACGAGCAGTACTTC
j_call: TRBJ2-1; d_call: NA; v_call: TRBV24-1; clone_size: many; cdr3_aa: CATSDLPGTGEVEQFF; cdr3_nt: TGTGCCACCAGTGATTTACCAGGGACGGGGGAGGTTGAGCAGTTCTTC
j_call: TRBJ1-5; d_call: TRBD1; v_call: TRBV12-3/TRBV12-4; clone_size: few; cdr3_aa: CASRTGGSQPQHF; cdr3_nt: TGTGCCAGCAGGACAGGGGGGAGTCAGCCCCAGCATTTT
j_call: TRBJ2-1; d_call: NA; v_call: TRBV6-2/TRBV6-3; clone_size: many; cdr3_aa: CASSYRTLNEQFF; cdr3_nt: TGTGCCAGCAGTTACAGGACACTTAATGAGCAGTTCTTC
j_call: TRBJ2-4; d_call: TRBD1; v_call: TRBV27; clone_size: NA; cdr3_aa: CASSLLGTVRGKNIQYF; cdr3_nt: TGTGCCAGCAGTTTACTAGGGACAGTCAGGGGCAAAAACATTCAGTACTTC
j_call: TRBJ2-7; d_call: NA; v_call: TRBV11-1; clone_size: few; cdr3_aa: CASSHLGGTYEQYF; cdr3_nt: TGTGCCAGCAGCCATCTGGGCGGAACCTACGAGCAGTACTTC
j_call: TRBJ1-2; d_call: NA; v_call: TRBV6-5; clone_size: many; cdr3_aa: CASTQGLQSYGYTF; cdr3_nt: TGTGCCAGCACCCAAGGCCTACAGAGCTATGGCTACACCTTC
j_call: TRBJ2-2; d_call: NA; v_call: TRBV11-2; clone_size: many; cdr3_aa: CASSLEGSGTGELFF; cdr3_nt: TGTGCCAGCAGCTTGGAGGGAAGTGGCACCGGGGAGCTGTTTTTT
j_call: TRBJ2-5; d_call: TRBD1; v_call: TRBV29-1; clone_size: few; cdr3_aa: CSVEVGQGETQYF; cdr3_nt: TGCAGCGTTGAAGTGGGACAGGGGGAGACCCAGTACTTC
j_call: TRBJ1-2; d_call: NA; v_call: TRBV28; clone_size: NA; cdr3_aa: CASQGNYGYTF; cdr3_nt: TGTGCCAGCCAGGGTAACTATGGCTACACCTTC
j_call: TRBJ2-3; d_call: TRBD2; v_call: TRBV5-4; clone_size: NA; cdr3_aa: CASSGAGGRRTDTQYF; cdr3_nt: TGTGCCAGCAGCGGAGCGGGAGGGCGGCGCACAGATACGCAGTATTTT
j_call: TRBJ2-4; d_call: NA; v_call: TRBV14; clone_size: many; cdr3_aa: CASSPLGNIQYF; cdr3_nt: TGTGCCAGCAGCCCCCTAGGTAACATTCAGTACTTC
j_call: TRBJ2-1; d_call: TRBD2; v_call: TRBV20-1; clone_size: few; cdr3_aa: CSATRLAWSYNEQFF; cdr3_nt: TGCAGTGCTACCCGACTAGCTTGGTCCTACAATGAGCAGTTCTTC
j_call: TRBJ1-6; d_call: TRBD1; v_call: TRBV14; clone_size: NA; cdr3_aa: CASSQDYPAGGSPLHF; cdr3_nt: TGTGCCAGCAGCCAAGATTATCCCGCAGGGGGATCACCCCTCCACTTT
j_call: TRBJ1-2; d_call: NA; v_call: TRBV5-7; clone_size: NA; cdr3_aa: CASSLAAYGYTF; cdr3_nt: TGTGCCAGCAGCTTGGCGGCCTATGGCTACACCTTC
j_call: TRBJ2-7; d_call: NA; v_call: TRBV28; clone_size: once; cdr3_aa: CASRLLGGSYEQYF; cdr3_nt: TGTGCCAGCAGACTCCTAGGGGGGTCCTACGAGCAGTACTTC
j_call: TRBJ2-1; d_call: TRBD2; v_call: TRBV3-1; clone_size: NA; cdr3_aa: CASSPGWEGLNEQFF; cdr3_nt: TGTGCCAGCAGCCCGGGGTGGGAGGGCCTAAATGAGCAGTTCTTC
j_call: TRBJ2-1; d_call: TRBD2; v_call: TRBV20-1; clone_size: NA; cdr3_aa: CSASGTSGLEEQFF; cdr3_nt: TGCAGTGCGTCCGGGACTAGCGGCTTGGAGGAGCAGTTCTTC
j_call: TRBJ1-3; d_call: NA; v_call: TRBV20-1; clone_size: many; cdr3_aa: CSAREAGAGNTIYF; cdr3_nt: TGCAGTGCTAGAGAGGCAGGGGCTGGAAACACCATATATTTT
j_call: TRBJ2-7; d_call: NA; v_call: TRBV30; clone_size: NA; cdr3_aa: CACTGTVGGEQYF; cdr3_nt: TGTGCCTGTACCGGGACGGTAGGGGGGGAGCAGTACTTC
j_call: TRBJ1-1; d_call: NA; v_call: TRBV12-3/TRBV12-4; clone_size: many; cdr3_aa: CASTWNTEAFF; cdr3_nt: TGTGCCAGCACCTGGAACACTGAAGCTTTCTTT
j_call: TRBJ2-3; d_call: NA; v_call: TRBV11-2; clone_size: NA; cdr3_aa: CASSLDARGQARADTQYF; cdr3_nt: TGTGCCAGCAGCTTAGACGCGCGCGGGCAGGCCAGAGCAGATACGCAGTATTTT
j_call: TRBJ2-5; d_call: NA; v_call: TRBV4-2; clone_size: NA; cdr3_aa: CASSQPPASESETQYF; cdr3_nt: TGTGCCAGCAGCCAACCCCCGGCTAGCGAATCGGAGACCCAGTACTTC
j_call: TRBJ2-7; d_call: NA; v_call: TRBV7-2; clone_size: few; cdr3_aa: CASSHPLGSEQYF; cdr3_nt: TGTGCCAGCAGCCACCCTCTAGGGAGCGAGCAGTACTTC
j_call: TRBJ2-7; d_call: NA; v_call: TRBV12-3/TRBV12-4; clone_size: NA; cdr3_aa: CASSQPPDGTYEQYF; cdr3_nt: TGTGCCAGCAGCCAGCCCCCGGACGGAACCTACGAGCAGTACTTC
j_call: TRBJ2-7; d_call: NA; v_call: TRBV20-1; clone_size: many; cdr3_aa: CSARNSLSSYEQYF; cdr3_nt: TGCAGTGCTAGAAACTCCTTAAGCTCCTACGAGCAGTACTTC
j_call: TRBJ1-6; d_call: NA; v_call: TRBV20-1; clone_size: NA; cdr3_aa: CSARDNGGIRGSPLHF; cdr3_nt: TGCAGTGCTAGAGATAATGGAGGGATACGTGGTTCACCCCTCCACTTT
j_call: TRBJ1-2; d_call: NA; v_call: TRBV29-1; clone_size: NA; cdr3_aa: CSVGGLPNYGYTF; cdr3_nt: TGCAGCGTTGGAGGACTTCCTAACTATGGCTACACCTTC
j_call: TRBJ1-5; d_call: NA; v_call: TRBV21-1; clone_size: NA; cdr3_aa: CASSKGGRQELNSNQPQHF; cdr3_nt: TGTGCCAGCAGCAAAGGTGGTAGGCAGGAGCTTAATAGCAATCAGCCCCAGCATTTT
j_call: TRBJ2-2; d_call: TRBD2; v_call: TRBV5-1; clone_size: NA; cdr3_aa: CASSSLAGGNTGELFF; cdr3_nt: TGCGCCAGCAGCTCCCTAGCGGGAGGAAACACCGGGGAGCTGTTTTTT
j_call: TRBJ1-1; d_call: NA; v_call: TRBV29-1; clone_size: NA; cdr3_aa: CSAGTGNTEAFF; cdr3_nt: TGCAGCGCCGGGACGGGTAACACTGAAGCTTTCTTT
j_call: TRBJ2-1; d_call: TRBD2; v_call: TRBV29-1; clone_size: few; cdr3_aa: CSVDGGSNEQFF; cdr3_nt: TGCAGCGTTGATGGCGGGAGCAATGAGCAGTTCTTC
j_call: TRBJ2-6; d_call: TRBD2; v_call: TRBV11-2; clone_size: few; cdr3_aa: CASASGMSGANVLTF; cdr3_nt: TGTGCCAGTGCTAGCGGGATGTCTGGGGCCAACGTCCTGACTTTC
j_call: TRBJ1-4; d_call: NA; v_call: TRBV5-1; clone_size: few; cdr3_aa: CASSLEGMKSGKLFF; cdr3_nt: TGCGCCAGCAGCTTGGAGGGAATGAAGAGTGGAAAACTGTTTTTT
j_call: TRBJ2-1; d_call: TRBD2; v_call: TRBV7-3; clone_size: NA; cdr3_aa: CASSLRFGTSDEQFF; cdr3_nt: TGTGCCAGCAGCTTAAGATTTGGGACTAGTGATGAGCAGTTCTTC
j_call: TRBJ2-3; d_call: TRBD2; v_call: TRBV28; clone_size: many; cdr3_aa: CASSKGLATDTQYF; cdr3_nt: TGTGCCAGCAGCAAGGGACTAGCCACAGATACGCAGTATTTT
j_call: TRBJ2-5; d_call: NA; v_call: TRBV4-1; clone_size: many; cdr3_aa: CASSQDPRVETQYF; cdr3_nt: TGCGCCAGCAGCCAAGATCCCAGGGTGGAGACCCAGTACTTC
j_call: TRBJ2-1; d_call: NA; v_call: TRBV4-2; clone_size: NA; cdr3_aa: CASSQGMSSYNEQFF; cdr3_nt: TGTGCCAGCAGCCAAGGGATGAGCTCCTACAATGAGCAGTTCTTC
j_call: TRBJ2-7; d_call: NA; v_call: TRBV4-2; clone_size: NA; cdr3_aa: CASSQGGDTSYEQYF; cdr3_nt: TGTGCCAGCAGCCAAGGCGGGGACACCTCCTACGAGCAGTACTTC
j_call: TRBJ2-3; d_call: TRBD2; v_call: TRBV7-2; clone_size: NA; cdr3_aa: CASRTLAGGPDTQYF; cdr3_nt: TGTGCCAGCAGAACACTAGCGGGAGGGCCGGATACGCAGTATTTT
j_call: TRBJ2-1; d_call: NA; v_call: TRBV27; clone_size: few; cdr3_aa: CASSTRLQKQRFF; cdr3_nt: TGTGCCAGCAGTACCCGACTCCAAAAGCAAAGGTTCTTC